This TCR beta chain was documented in a study of early T cells in non-severe SARS-CoV-2 infection. CDR3 size: 14 residues. The V gene end was trimmed by 3 bases and the J gene end by 4 bases; junction bases not matched to a gene: 7. Germline V gives CDR1 DFQATT, CDR2 SNEGSKA (reference sequence). Unique molecular identifiers tagged individual cDNA molecules. Each CDR3 protein is one row after TCRdb ran MiXCR on the 5' RACE reads. Here the sample spans more than 90,000 distinct CDR3 sequences, over 10% being singletons. This clonotype came up many times. The sequencing sample was made of whole blood. The TCR sequence derives from an adult who was a healthcare worker with PCR-confirmed SARS-CoV-2 infection or an uninfected control (not recorded which). The chain joins TRBV20-1 to TRBJ2-5; TRBD2 matches 8 bases. The CDR3 bases are TGCAGTGCTAGGCTCCCGGGGGGGCGAGAGACCCAGTACTTC. Its protein product is CSARLPGGRETQYF.